The 32 T cell receptor beta chains presented below share a single source sample, sequenced in a study of CD4 T cell repertoires and nickel. Via MiXCR, TCRdb re-called the RT-PCR reads, giving one row per CDR3 protein. The sample includes around 77 distinct CDR3 sequences. Sequencing was carried out using CD4+ T cells from blood, not recorded whether cultured. These receptors all come from a human donor in a nickel allergy study, with or without nickel allergy (not recorded which). It is not recorded whether this sample comes from one donor or several.

The gene calls are TRBV29-1 and TRBJ2-5; no clear D. The CDR3 spans 12 residues. Germline lookup yields CDR1 SQVTM and CDR2 ANQGSEA. V lost 8 bases and J 4 bases, leaving 14 bases between the germline ends. The CDR3 sequence is CSMRGGSETQYF. The CDR3 DNA is TGCAGCATGAGAGGCGGATCAGAGACCCAGTACTTC.

This chain links TRBV20-1 with TRBJ2-7; TRBD1 or TRBD2 may be the D gene (5 bases each). Trimming pared 8 bases from V and 7 bases from J, leaving 24 bases between. The CDR3 spans 14 residues. Germline CDR1 DFQATT, CDR2 SNEGSKA (reference sequence). CDR3 region: CSTPKRGDVSEQYF. The CDR3 bases are TGCAGTACCCCAAAACGTGGGGACGTCTCTGAGCAGTACTTC.

The rearrangement uses TRBV19 and TRBJ1-2; D gene ambiguous. The CDR3 runs 13 residues. The V gene's germline CDR1 is LNHDA and CDR2 SQIVND (reference sequence). V lost 2 bases to trimming and J lost 2 bases, with 6 bases between them. This CDR3 reads CASSIRENYGYTF. CDR3 DNA: TGTGCCAGTAGTATAAGGGAAAACTATGGCTACACCTTC.

The chain couples TRBV7-3 to TRBJ2-2; weak D call: TRBD1 (5 bases). Deletions cut 5 bases from V and 6 bases from J, with 13 bases between. The CDR3 extends over 14 amino acids. Per the germline V gene, CDR1 is SGHTA and CDR2 is FQGTGA. DNA of the CDR3: TGTGCCAGCAGCCCCTCTCTAGGGGCCGGGGAGCTGTTTTTT. It yields the protein CASSPSLGAGELFF.

The chain combines TRBV18 with TRBJ1-1; D not resolved. The CDR3 contains 14 residues. The ends were cut back, 8 bases at V and 0 bases at J, with 13 bases in the middle. Germline V CDR1 and CDR2: KGHSH, LQKENI. The CDR3 loop reads CASARGVMNTEAFF. The CDR3 region has the DNA TGTGCCAGCGCCCGCGGAGTCATGAACACTGAAGCTTTCTTT.

This chain joins TRBV5-1 and TRBJ2-7, with a possible D match to TRBD1 (5 bases). Trimming removed 1 base at V and 2 bases at J, with 13 bases between. Germline V gives CDR1 SGHRS, CDR2 YFSETQ. The CDR3 consists of 15 residues. Written as DNA, the CDR3 is TGCGCCAGCAGCTTGACAGGCTTCGATGCCTACGAGCAGTACTTC. It specifies CASSLTGFDAYEQYF.

This chain uses TRBV6-5 with TRBJ1-2; D is perhaps TRBD1 (5 bases). Per germline, CDR1 MNHEY and CDR2 SVGAGI. This CDR3 is 14 amino acids long. V was pared by 0 bases and J by 4 bases, with 9 bases between. Here the CDR3 reads CASSYSQGGYGYTF. The CDR3 DNA is TGTGCCAGCAGTTACTCTCAGGGTGGCTATGGCTACACCTTC.

The chain links TRBV11-1 to TRBJ1-1; D is uncertain. Germline loops: CDR1 SGHAT, CDR2 FQDESV (reference sequence). V dropped 3 bases and J dropped 0 bases, with 2 bases sitting between them. There are 12 residues in the CDR3. The CDR3 loop is CASSFMNTEAFF. As DNA, the CDR3 is TGTGCCAGCAGCTTTATGAACACTGAAGCTTTCTTT.

The gene calls are TRBV20-1 and TRBJ1-1; possibly TRBD1 for D (5 bases). The germline V and J ends were trimmed by 3 bases and 11 bases, with 13 bases remaining between them. CDR3 size: 11 residues. Per germline, CDR1 DFQATT and CDR2 SNEGSKA (reference sequence). The CDR3 spells CSARWGPGAFF. As DNA, the CDR3 is TGCAGTGCTAGGTGGGGCCCTGGGGCTTTCTTT.

The V gene is TRBV5-4, the J gene TRBJ1-6; D may be TRBD1 (5 bases). The germline V gene has CDR1 SGHNT and CDR2 YYREEE (reference sequence). V lost 3 bases to trimming and J lost 5 bases, with 15 bases between them. CDR3 length equals 16 residues. CDR3 nucleotide sequence: TGTGCCAGCAGCTGGGACGGACGCGGAGATAATTCACCCCTCCACTTT. As protein: CASSWDGRGDNSPLHF.

DNA for the CDR3: TGCAGTGCTAGTTGGTGGCAGCGGCGGGTAAATGAGCAGTTCTTC. Its translation: CSASWWQRRVNEQFF. The chain has TRBV20-1 and TRBJ2-1; D is possibly TRBD2 (5 bases). Trimming cost V 3 bases and J 7 bases, with 19 bases left between them. The CDR3 consists of 15 residues. The germline gives CDR1 DFQATT, CDR2 SNEGSKA (reference sequence).

The chain recombines TRBV4-1 with TRBJ1-6; D not resolved. The CDR3 is 13 amino acids. Between the trimmed V and J ends, which lost 0 bases and 7 bases, there was a span of 4 bases. Per the germline V gene, CDR1 is MGHRA and CDR2 is YSYEKL. DNA of the CDR3: TGCGCCAGCAGCCAAGATCCGAATTCACCCCTCCACTTT. It encodes CASSQDPNSPLHF.

The rearrangement uses TRBV6-5 and TRBJ2-1, with TRBD2 matching 9 bases. CDR1 is MNHEY and CDR2 is SVGAGI in the germline V gene. The V gene end was trimmed by 6 bases and the J gene end by 4 bases; junction bases not matched to a gene: 10. CDR3 size: 16 residues. The DNA of the CDR3 is TGTGCCAGCAGATCACTTGGGACTAGCAGTTACAATGAGCAGTTCTTC. This gives the protein CASRSLGTSSYNEQFF.

V usage is TRBV5-1 and J usage is TRBJ1-3; TRBD1 matches at 8 bases. Germline loops: CDR1 SGHRS, CDR2 YFSETQ. The CDR3 sequence is 14 residues long. V was clipped by 3 bases and J by 3 bases; unmatched bases: 2. CDR3 in amino acids: CASSWGTGGNTIYF. The CDR3 coding sequence is TGCGCCAGCAGCTGGGGGACAGGTGGAAACACCATATATTTT.

V gene TRBV5-1 combines with J gene TRBJ1-2; 7 nucleotides align to TRBD1. There are 12 residues in the CDR3. Trimming took 3 bases from V and 8 from J; bases not matched to a gene: 4. From germline, CDR1 is SGHRS and CDR2 YFSETQ. CDR3 protein: CASSSGTDGYTF. CDR3 in DNA: TGCGCCAGCAGCTCCGGGACAGACGGCTACACCTTC.

This chain uses TRBV15 with TRBJ2-7; no clear D. Germline CDR1 and CDR2: LNHNV and YYDKDF (reference sequence). V lost 0 bases and J lost 3, with 6 bases in between. The CDR3 contains 13 residues. The CDR3 DNA follows: TGTGCCACCAGCAGAGATCACGGCTACGAGCAGTACTTC. It encodes CATSRDHGYEQYF.

The chain carries TRBV6-5 and TRBJ2-7; 9 bases are shared with TRBD1. From germline, CDR1 is MNHEY and CDR2 SVGAGI. CDR3 length equals 14 residues. V lost 2 bases, J lost 4 bases, and 3 bases stayed unmatched. CDR3 amino acids: CASSYRQGGYEQYF. CDR3 DNA sequence: TGTGCCAGCAGTTACAGACAGGGGGGTTACGAGCAGTACTTC.

The chain combines TRBV12-3 or TRBV12-4 with TRBJ1-4, with TRBD1 identical over 7 bases. V was pared by 3 bases and J by 10 bases, with 8 bases of the junction left unmatched. The CDR3 extends over 14 amino acids. CDR3 region: CASSFLTTGRKLFF. CDR3 DNA: TGTGCCAGCAGTTTTCTAACGACAGGGAGAAAACTGTTTTTT.

The chain links TRBV20-1 to TRBJ2-5; D is ambiguous. Germline V gene data show CDR1 as DFQATT and CDR2 as SNEGSKA (reference sequence). The germline V and J ends were trimmed by 2 bases and 5 bases, with 6 bases remaining between them. The CDR3 sequence is 11 residues long. As DNA, the CDR3 is TGCAGTGCTAGAATGGTGGAGACCCAGTACTTC. The encoded protein is CSARMVETQYF.

This clonotype was counted once. The chain carries TRBV6-5 and TRBJ1-3, with no clear D. There are 11 residues in the CDR3. Trimming cost V 9 bases and J 1 base, with 4 bases left between them. CDR1 is MNHEY and CDR2 is SVGAGI in the germline V gene. In nucleotides, the CDR3 is TGTGCCAGTCATTCTGGAAACACCATATATTTT. Amino acid sequence: CASHSGNTIYF.

The genes are TRBV29-1 and TRBJ2-3, with D perhaps matching TRBD1 (5 bases). The V gene's germline CDR1 is SQVTM and CDR2 ANQGSEA. The CDR3 sequence is 13 residues long. V lost 5 bases and J 6 bases, leaving 15 bases between the germline ends. CDR3 nucleotide sequence: TGCAGCGTTCGACAGTCCTACAGCGATACGCAGTATTTT. It codes for CSVRQSYSDTQYF.

The chain combines TRBV20-1 with TRBJ2-3; 14 positions agree with TRBD2. With V trimmed by 2 bases and J by 4 bases, 5 bases remained unmatched. The CDR3 totals 16 residues. CDR1 is DFQATT and CDR2 is SNEGSKA in the germline V gene (reference sequence). The CDR3 loop reads CSARRLAGGIPDTQYF. CDR3 in DNA: TGCAGTGCTAGAAGACTAGCGGGAGGGATCCCAGATACGCAGTATTTT.

This clonotype was seen a handful of times. This chain connects TRBV28 to TRBJ1-2; D gene unclear. Germline lookup yields CDR1 MDHEN and CDR2 SYDVKM. The V gene lost 8 bases and the J gene lost 4 bases, with 14 bases spanning the gap. CDR3 size: 13 residues. The CDR3: CASPDPAGYGYTF. The CDR3 nucleotides read TGTGCCAGCCCTGACCCCGCCGGCTATGGCTACACCTTC.

Here the CDR3 DNA reads TGCAGCGTTGGCAGACAGGATACGAACACCGGGGAGCTGTTTTTT. It is translated as CSVGRQDTNTGELFF. This chain links TRBV29-1 with TRBJ2-2, with D possibly matching TRBD1 (6 bases). The germline V and J ends were trimmed by 4 bases and 0 bases, with 12 bases remaining between them. CDR1 SQVTM and CDR2 ANQGSEA come from the germline V gene. This CDR3 is 15 amino acids long.

The DNA for the CDR3 is TGTGCCAGCAGCGGAGGCTACAGCGCTAATGAAAAACTGTTTTTT. Translation gives CASSGGYSANEKLFF. The J gene is TRBJ1-4, the V gene TRBV2, with D unresolved. Germline V gene lookup returns CDR1 SNHLY and CDR2 FYNNEI. The CDR3 has 15 residues. Deletions cut 6 bases from V and 3 bases from J, with 14 bases between.

The CDR3: CASSLELAGPYEQYF. In DNA form, the CDR3 reads TGCGCCAGCAGCTTGGAGCTAGCGGGACCCTACGAGCAGTACTTC. This rearrangement joins TRBV5-1 to TRBJ2-7, with 9 bases identical to TRBD2. CDR1 and CDR2 from the germline V gene are SGHRS and YFSETQ. Trimming took 0 bases from V and 2 from J; bases not matched to a gene: 3. The CDR3 loop spans 15 amino acids.

Only a few counts were recorded for this clonotype. This chain joins TRBV7-2 and TRBJ2-3; 7 bases are a match to TRBD1. The CDR3 extends over 18 amino acids. With V trimmed by 5 bases and J by 2 bases, 16 bases remained unmatched. Germline CDR1 SGHTA, CDR2 FQGNSA. The CDR3 is CASSPPPGQWESTDTQYF. CDR3 coding DNA: TGTGCCAGCAGCCCTCCACCGGGACAGTGGGAGTCCACAGATACGCAGTATTTT.

This clonotype was counted between two and nine times. The chain uses TRBV4-1 and TRBJ2-1; TRBD2 agrees at 10 bases. The junction had 7 bases not matched to a gene; V was cut back by 1 base and J by 7 bases. Germline assignment: CDR1 MGHRA and CDR2 YSYEKL. The CDR3 extends over 16 amino acids. The CDR3 loop is CASSQGSGRARNEQFF. The CDR3 nucleotides are TGCGCCAGCAGCCAAGGAAGCGGGAGGGCGCGGAATGAGCAGTTCTTC.

This clonotype was detected only a few times. The rearrangement uses TRBV28 and TRBJ2-2, with 11 bases fitting TRBD2. V gave up 1 base and J gave up 5 bases; unmatched junction bases: 6. Looked up from germline, CDR1 is MDHEN and CDR2 is SYDVKM. The CDR3 spans 17 residues. The CDR3 nucleotides are TGTGCCAGCAGTTTATCGGTACTAGCGGGAGTAACCGGGGAGCTGTTTTTT. Its translation is CASSLSVLAGVTGELFF. The entire variable domain, with the rest obtained from reference TRBV28 and TRBJ2-2, is as follows: DVKVTQSSRYLVKRTGEKVFLECVQDMDHENMFWYRQDPGLGLRLIYFSYDVKMKEKGDIPEGYSVSREKKERFSLILESASTNQTSMYLCASSLSVLAGVTGELFFGEGSRLTVL.

The rearrangement links TRBV12-3 or TRBV12-4 to TRBJ1-4; 8 bases match TRBD1. The V gene end was trimmed by 5 bases and the J gene end by 13 bases; junction bases not matched to a gene: 12. The CDR3 totals 14 residues. The CDR3 sequence: CASSPQTGAQPLFF. The CDR3 nucleotides are TGTGCCAGCAGTCCACAGACAGGGGCCCAACCACTGTTTTTT.

The J gene is TRBJ2-1, the V gene TRBV12-3 or TRBV12-4, with D possibly TRBD1 on 6 matching bases. The CDR3 has 13 residues. V was shortened by 5 bases and J by 10 bases, with 15 bases between the two germline ends. This CDR3 reads CASSQYRDREQFF. CDR3 bases: TGTGCCAGCAGTCAGTACAGGGACCGGGAGCAGTTCTTC.

This sequence joins TRBV15 and TRBJ2-1, with D unclear. Germline CDR1 LNHNV, CDR2 YYDKDF (reference sequence). Trimming cost V 2 bases and J 1 base, with 9 bases left between them. CDR3 length equals 15 residues. The CDR3: CATSRYRGSYNEQFF. In nucleotides, the CDR3 is TGTGCCACCAGCAGATATAGAGGTTCCTACAATGAGCAGTTCTTC.